This T cell receptor beta chain was sequenced for a study of beta chain features in type 1 diabetes. The wider study: Examination of sorted cells across all samples involved around 98 million cells.

There are many counts of this clone. The CDR3 runs 14 residues. Germline V CDR1 and CDR2: SQVTM, ANQGSEA. Trimming at V came to 6 bases and at J to 4 bases, leaving 4 bases not matched to a gene. Expressed TCRB transcripts were sequenced because the isolated RNA had all been reverse transcribed beforehand. Using immunoSEQ multiplex PCR, the repertoire was profiled, and TCRdb retains in-frame clones only, with some absent. The sample holds around 500,000 clones, 9.5% to 12% seen once. The rearrangement joins TRBV29-1 to TRBJ2-6; TRBD1 agrees at 9 bases. Material for sequencing was naive CD4+ T cells from blood. This clonotype was sampled from a woman between 18 and 30 years old in good health. The CDR3 nucleotides are TGCAGCGTGGGGACAGGGCCCGGGGCCAACGTCCTGACTTTC. Its translation is CSVGTGPGANVLTF. The full variable domain, with the rest looked up from reference TRBV29-1 and TRBJ2-6, is SAVISQKPSRDICQRGTSLTIQCQVDSQVTMMFWYRQQPGQSLTLIATANQGSEATYESGFVIDKFPISRPNLTFSTLTVSNMSPEDSSIYLCSVGTGPGANVLTFGAGSRLTVL.